These 14 T cell receptor beta chains were all obtained from the same sample, sequenced in a study of T-cell reconstitution after alpha-beta-depleted transplantation in children. TCRbeta library preparation incorporated unique molecular identifiers. From the PCR reads, TCRdb called clonotypes with MiXCR, one entry per CDR3 protein. The top ten clones hold 35% of a sample with more than 200,000 distinct CDR3 sequences, approximately 8.4% of them seen once. Sequencing was performed on PBMCs, mostly from graft donor cells, taken 360 days after TCRalphabeta/CD19-depleted stem cell transplant. The source is a male patient aged 2 to 10 who had a stem cell transplant for acute myeloid leukemia, so the T cells may come from the graft donor.

This clonotype was observed many times. The chain is built from TRBV20-1 and TRBJ2-4, with a weak D call TRBD1 (6 bases). In germline, CDR1 is DFQATT, CDR2 SNEGSKA (reference sequence). Deletions cut 6 bases from V and 0 bases from J, with 12 bases between. CDR3 length: 14 amino acids. CDR3 region: CSARGTLAKNIQYF. CDR3 DNA: TGCAGTGCCCGAGGGACATTAGCCAAAAACATTCAGTACTTC.

This clonotype has ten or more counts. The gene calls are TRBV28 and TRBJ2-1; no reliable D call. The germline CDR1 and CDR2 sequences are MDHEN and SYDVKM. The V and J ends lost 2 bases and 7 bases respectively, with 6 bases between them. This CDR3 is 12 amino acids long. The CDR3 is CASSLRVNEQFF. The CDR3 DNA reads TGTGCCAGCAGTTTAAGGGTAAATGAGCAGTTCTTC.

This clonotype was detected many times. The chain recombines TRBV6-5 with TRBJ1-1; no reliable D call. Germline CDR1 MNHEY, CDR2 SVGAGI. The CDR3 loop spans 14 amino acids. Trimming left V 2 bases short and J 7 bases short, with 14 bases between. The CDR3 bases are TGTGCCAGCAGTTACCCGGGAGTAGGCGGTGAAGCTTTCTTT. It codes for CASSYPGVGGEAFF.

This clonotype has ten or more counts. V usage is TRBV6-5 and J usage is TRBJ2-3; D gene uncertain. V shed 0 bases and J shed 3 bases, with 4 bases lying between them. The length of the CDR3 is 13 residues. The germline V gene has CDR1 MNHEY and CDR2 SVGAGI. The CDR3, as DNA: TGTGCCAGCAGTTACTCGCCTACAGATACGCAGTATTTT. It codes for CASSYSPTDTQYF.

CDR3 loop: CASSLREIIQETQYF. CDR3 sequence (DNA): TGTGCCAGCAGCTTGAGGGAGATAATCCAAGAGACCCAGTACTTC. The gene calls are TRBV7-2 and TRBJ2-5; weak D call: TRBD2 (5 bases). In germline, CDR1 is SGHTA, CDR2 FQGNSA. The CDR3 covers 15 residues. The V end lost 3 bases, the J end lost 1 base, and 12 bases lay between the germline ends.

This clonotype was counted ten times or more. J is TRBJ2-3 and V is TRBV5-1, with D perhaps being TRBD1 or TRBD2 (5 bases each). CDR3 length: 14 amino acids. Trimming pared 3 bases from V and 6 bases from J, leaving 14 bases between. CDR1 SGHRS and CDR2 YFSETQ come from the germline V gene. DNA for the CDR3: TGCGCCAGCAGCTCGGACGGGGCCGGGGATACGCAGTATTTT. Amino acids: CASSSDGAGDTQYF.

The rearrangement links TRBV7-8 to TRBJ1-4; no firm D call. In germline, CDR1 is SGHVS, CDR2 FQNEAQ. Trimming removed 1 base from V and 7 bases from J, with 10 bases in between. The CDR3 spans 14 residues. The CDR3 DNA follows: TGTGCCAGCAGCTTAGTTCAGGACCCTGAAAAACTGTTTTTT. It translates to CASSLVQDPEKLFF.

This clonotype has at least ten counts. The gene calls are TRBV5-5 and TRBJ2-1, with D tentatively TRBD2 (5 bases). The CDR3 has 18 residues. Germline V gives CDR1 SGHKS, CDR2 YYEKEE (reference sequence). Trimming took 0 bases from V and 6 from J, leaving 22 bases between them. In nucleotides, the CDR3 is TGTGCCAGCAGCTTGGTGGAGGTAGGGATCCTTCCTCTCAATGAGCAGTTCTTC. Its translation: CASSLVEVGILPLNEQFF.

In regard to this clonotype: It is likely a read error, because the conserved phenylalanine at the end of the CDR3 is missing. The chain links TRBV20-1 to TRBJ2-1, with D maybe TRBD2 (6 bases). The CDR3 runs to 18 residues. Trimming left V 6 bases short and J 1 base short, with 25 bases between. CDR1 is DFQATT, CDR2 SNEGSKA, per germline (reference sequence). The CDR3 sequence: CSARTLVGAAGSYNEQFY. The CDR3, as DNA: TGCAGTGCCAGAACCCTGGTGGGTGCGGCGGGATCCTACAATGAGCAGTTCTAC.

The chain combines TRBV30 with TRBJ1-1; D perhaps matches TRBD1 (6 bases). V lost 0 bases to trimming and J lost 1 base, with 6 bases between them. This CDR3 comprises 13 residues. CDR1 GTSNPN and CDR2 SVGIG come from the germline V gene (reference sequence). CDR3 amino acids: CAWSVQGNTEAFF. In DNA form, the CDR3 reads TGTGCCTGGAGTGTACAGGGGAACACTGAAGCTTTCTTT. The whole variable domain, filled in from reference TRBV30 and TRBJ1-1, reads SQTIHQWPATLVQPVGSPLSLECTVEGTSNPNLYWYRQAAGRGLQLLFYSVGIGQISSEVPQNLSASRPQDRQFILSSKKLLLSDSGFYLCAWSVQGNTEAFFGQGTRLTVV.

The gene calls are TRBV5-1 and TRBJ1-4, with D possibly matching TRBD1 (5 bases). Germline V lookup: CDR1 SGHRS, CDR2 YFSETQ. Trimming cost V 5 bases and J 4 bases, with 12 bases left between them. The CDR3 is 14 amino acids. The CDR3 here is CASRPGTDNEKLFF. CDR3 nucleotides: TGCGCCAGCAGGCCCGGGACGGATAATGAAAAACTGTTTTTT. The full variable domain, in which reference TRBV5-1 and TRBJ1-4 provide the parts outside the CDR3, is KAGVTQTPRYLIKTRGQQVTLSCSPISGHRSVSWYQQTPGQGLQFLFEYFSETQRNKGNFPGRFSGRQFSNSRSEMNVSTLELGDSALYLCASRPGTDNEKLFFGSGTQLSVL.

In this sample, this clonotype turned up many times. The V gene is TRBV12-3 or TRBV12-4, the J gene TRBJ2-5; D gene ambiguous. The V gene lost 5 bases and the J gene lost 5 bases, with 9 bases spanning the gap. This CDR3 has 12 amino acids. This CDR3 is CASSDLSETQYF. For the CDR3, the DNA is TGTGCCAGCAGTGACCTCTCGGAGACCCAGTACTTC.

This clonotype was observed at least ten times. The J gene is TRBJ2-1, the V gene TRBV20-1, with TRBD2 matching 8 bases. Germline loops: CDR1 DFQATT, CDR2 SNEGSKA (reference sequence). This CDR3 comprises 14 residues. With V trimmed by 1 base and J by 3 bases, 2 bases remained unmatched. The CDR3 DNA reads as TGCAGTGCTAGAGCAGCGGGAGACTACAATGAGCAGTTCTTC. This translates into CSARAAGDYNEQFF.

This clonotype showed up many times. The rearrangement links TRBV10-3 to TRBJ1-2; D is possibly TRBD1 (5 bases). The CDR3 runs 13 residues. Trimming took 4 bases from V and 3 from J, leaving 9 bases between them. The V gene's germline CDR1 is ENHRY and CDR2 SYGVKD. Here the CDR3 reads CAISVGVDYGYTF. Written as DNA, the CDR3 is TGTGCCATCAGTGTAGGGGTTGACTATGGCTACACCTTC.